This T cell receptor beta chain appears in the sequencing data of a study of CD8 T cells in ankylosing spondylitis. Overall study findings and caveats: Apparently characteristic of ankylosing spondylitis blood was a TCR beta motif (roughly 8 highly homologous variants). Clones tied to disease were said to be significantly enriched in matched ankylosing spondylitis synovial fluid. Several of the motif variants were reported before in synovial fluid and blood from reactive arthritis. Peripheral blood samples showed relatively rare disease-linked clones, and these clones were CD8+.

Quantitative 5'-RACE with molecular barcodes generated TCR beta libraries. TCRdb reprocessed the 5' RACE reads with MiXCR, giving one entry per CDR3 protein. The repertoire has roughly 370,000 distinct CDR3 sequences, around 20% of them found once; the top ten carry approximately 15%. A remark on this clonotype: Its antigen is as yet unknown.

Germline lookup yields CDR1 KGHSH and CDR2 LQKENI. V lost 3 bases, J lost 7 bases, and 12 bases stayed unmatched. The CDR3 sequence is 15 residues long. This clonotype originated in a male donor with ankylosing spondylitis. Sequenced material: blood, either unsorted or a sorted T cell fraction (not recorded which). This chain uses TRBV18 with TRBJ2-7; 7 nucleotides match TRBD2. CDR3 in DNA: TGTGCCAGCTCACCCTCGGGAGGACTACGGTCAGAGCAGTACTTC. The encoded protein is CASSPSGGLRSEQYF.